This T cell receptor (beta chain) comes out of a study of CDR3 diversity in severe acne. Trimming left V 4 bases short and J 9 bases short, with 17 bases between. CDR1 is SGDLS, CDR2 YYNGEE, per germline. This CDR3 contains 15 residues. TCRdb passed the PCR reads through MiXCR, listing each CDR3 protein once. The sample comprises approximately 97,000 distinct CDR3 sequences, roughly 51% of which are singletons, and over 10% rests with the top ten. Sequencing was done on a sample of blood. This receptor was obtained from a male donor with acne. The rearrangement uses TRBV9 and TRBJ1-6; TRBD1 is a possible D gene (5 bases). In nucleotides, the CDR3 is TGTGCCAGCAGCCAAGAACGGACCGGGGGTTCACCCCTCCACTTT. This encodes CASSQERTGGSPLHF.